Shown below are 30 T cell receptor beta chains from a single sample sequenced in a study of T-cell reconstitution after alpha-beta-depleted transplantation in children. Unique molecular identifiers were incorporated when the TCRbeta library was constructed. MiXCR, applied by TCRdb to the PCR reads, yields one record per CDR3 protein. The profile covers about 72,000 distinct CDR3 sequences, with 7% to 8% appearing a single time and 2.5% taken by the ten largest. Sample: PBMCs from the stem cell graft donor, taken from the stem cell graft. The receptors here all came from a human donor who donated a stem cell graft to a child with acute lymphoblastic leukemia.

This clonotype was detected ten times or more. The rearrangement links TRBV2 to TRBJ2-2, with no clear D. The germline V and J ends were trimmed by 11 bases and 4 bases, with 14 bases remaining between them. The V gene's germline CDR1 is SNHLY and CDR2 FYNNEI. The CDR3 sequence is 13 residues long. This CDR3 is CASHVYGTGELFF. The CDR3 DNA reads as TGTGCCTCGCACGTGTATGGCACCGGGGAGCTGTTTTTT.

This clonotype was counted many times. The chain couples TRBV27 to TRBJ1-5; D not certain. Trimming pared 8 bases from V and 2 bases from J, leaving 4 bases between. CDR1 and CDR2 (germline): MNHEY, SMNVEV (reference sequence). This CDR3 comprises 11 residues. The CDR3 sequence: CASGGNQPQHF. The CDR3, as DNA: TGTGCCAGCGGGGGCAATCAGCCCCAGCATTTT.

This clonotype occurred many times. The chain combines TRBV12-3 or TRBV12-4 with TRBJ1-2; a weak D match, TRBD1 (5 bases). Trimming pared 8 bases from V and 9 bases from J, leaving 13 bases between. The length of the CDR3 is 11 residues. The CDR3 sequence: CASGTGESYTF. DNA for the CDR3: TGTGCCAGCGGAACGGGGGAGAGCTACACCTTC.

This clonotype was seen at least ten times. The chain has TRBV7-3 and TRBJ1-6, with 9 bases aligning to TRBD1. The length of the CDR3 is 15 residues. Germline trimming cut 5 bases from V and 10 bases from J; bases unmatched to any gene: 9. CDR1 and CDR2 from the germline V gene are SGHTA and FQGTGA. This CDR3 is CASSPSGQGSSPLHF. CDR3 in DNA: TGTGCCAGCAGCCCATCGGGACAGGGAAGCTCACCCCTCCACTTT.

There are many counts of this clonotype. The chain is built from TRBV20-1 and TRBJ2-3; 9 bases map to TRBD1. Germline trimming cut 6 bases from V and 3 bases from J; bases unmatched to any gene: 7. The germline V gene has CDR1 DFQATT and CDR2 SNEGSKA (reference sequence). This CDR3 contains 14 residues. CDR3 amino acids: CSATGTGFTDTQYF. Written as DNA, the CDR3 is TGCAGTGCAACCGGGACAGGGTTTACAGATACGCAGTATTTT.

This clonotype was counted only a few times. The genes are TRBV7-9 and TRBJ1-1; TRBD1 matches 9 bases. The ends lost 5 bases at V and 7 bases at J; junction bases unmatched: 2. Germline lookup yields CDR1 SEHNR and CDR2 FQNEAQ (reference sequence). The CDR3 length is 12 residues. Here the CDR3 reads CASSRQGDEAFF. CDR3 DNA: TGTGCCAGCAGCAGACAGGGGGATGAAGCTTTCTTT.

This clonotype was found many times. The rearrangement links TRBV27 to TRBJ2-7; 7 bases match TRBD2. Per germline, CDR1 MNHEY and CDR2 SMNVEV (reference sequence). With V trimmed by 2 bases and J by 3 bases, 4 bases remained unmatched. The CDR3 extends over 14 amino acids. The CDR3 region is CASSLAGEIYEQYF. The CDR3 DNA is TGTGCCAGCAGTTTAGCGGGGGAGATCTACGAGCAGTACTTC.

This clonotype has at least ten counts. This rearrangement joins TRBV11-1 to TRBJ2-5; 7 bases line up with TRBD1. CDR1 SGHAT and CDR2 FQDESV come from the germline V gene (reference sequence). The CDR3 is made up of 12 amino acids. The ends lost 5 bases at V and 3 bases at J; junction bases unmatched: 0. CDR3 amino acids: CASSGTEETQYF. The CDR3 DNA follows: TGTGCCAGCAGCGGGACAGAAGAGACCCAGTACTTC.

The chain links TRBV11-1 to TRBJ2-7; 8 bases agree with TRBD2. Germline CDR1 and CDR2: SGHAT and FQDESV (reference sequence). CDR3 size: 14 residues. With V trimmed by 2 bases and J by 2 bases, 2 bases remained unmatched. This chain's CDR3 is CASSLNGRAYEQYF. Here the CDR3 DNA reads TGTGCCAGCAGCTTAAACGGGAGGGCCTACGAGCAGTACTTC.

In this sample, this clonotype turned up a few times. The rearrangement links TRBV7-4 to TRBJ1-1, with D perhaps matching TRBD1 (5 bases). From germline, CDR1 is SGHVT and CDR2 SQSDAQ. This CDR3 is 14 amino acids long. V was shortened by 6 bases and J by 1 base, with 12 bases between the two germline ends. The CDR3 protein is CASRRQLENTEAFF. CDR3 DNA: TGTGCCAGCAGGCGACAGCTAGAGAACACTGAAGCTTTCTTT.

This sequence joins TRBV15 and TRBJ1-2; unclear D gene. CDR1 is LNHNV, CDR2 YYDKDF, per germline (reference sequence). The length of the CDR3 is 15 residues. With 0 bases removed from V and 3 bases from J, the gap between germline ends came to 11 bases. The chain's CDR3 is CATSRDRTVYYGYTF. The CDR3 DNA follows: TGTGCCACCAGCAGAGATAGGACGGTGTACTATGGCTACACCTTC.

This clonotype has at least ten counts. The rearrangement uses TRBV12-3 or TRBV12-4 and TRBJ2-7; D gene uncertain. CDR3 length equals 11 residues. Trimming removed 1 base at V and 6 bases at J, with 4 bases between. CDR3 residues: CASSLEREQYF. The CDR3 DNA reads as TGTGCCAGCAGTTTAGAGCGCGAGCAGTACTTC.

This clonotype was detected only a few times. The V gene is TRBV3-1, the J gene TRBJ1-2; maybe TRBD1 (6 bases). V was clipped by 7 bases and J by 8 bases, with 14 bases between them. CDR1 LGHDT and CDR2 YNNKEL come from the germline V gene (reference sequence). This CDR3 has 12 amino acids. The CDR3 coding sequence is TGTGCCAGCACCCCGGGGGGCGGCGGCTACACCTTC. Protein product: CASTPGGGGYTF.

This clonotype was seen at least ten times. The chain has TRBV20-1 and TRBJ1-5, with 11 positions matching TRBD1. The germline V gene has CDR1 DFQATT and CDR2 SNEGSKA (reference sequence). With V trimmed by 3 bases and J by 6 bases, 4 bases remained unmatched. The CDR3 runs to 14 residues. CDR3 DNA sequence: TGCAGTGCTAGGGGGACAGGGGGTAGTCAGCCCCAGCATTTT. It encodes CSARGTGGSQPQHF.

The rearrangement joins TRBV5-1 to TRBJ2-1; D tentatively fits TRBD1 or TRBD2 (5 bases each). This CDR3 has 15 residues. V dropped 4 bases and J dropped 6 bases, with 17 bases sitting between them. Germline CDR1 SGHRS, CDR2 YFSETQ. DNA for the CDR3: TGCGCCAGCAGCCTGCCGAAGGGACCGGGCAATGAGCAGTTCTTC. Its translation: CASSLPKGPGNEQFF. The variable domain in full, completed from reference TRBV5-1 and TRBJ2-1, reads KAGVTQTPRYLIKTRGQQVTLSCSPISGHRSVSWYQQTPGQGLQFLFEYFSETQRNKGNFPGRFSGRQFSNSRSEMNVSTLELGDSALYLCASSLPKGPGNEQFFGPGTRLTVL.

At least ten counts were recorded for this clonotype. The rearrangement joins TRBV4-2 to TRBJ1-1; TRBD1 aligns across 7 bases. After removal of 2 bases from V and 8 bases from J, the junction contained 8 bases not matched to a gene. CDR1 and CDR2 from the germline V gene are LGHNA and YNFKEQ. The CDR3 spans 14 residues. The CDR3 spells CASSQLNRGKEAFF. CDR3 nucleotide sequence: TGTGCCAGCAGCCAATTAAACAGGGGAAAGGAAGCTTTCTTT.

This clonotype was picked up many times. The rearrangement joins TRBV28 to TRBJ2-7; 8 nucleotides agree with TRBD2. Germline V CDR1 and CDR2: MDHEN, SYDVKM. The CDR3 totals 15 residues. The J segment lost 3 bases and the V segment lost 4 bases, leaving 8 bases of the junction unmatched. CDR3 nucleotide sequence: TGTGCCAGCAGTTCCCTCGGGAGGGTCCTCTACGAGCAGTACTTC. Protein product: CASSSLGRVLYEQYF. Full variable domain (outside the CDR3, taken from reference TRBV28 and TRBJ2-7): DVKVTQSSRYLVKRTGEKVFLECVQDMDHENMFWYRQDPGLGLRLIYFSYDVKMKEKGDIPEGYSVSREKKERFSLILESASTNQTSMYLCASSSLGRVLYEQYFGPGTRLTVT.

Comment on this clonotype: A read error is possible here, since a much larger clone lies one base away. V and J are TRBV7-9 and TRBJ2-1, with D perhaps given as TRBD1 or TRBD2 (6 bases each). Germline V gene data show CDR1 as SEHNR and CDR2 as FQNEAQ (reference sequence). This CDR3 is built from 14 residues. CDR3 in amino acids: CAGSLPMGGHEQFF. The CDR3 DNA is TGTGCCGGCAGCTTACCAATGGGGGGCCATGAGCAGTTCTTC.

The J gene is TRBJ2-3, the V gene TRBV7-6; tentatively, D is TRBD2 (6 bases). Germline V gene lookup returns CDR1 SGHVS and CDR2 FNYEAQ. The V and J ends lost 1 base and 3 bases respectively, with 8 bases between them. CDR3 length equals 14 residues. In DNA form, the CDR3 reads TGTGCCAGCAGCTTAGTGGGAGGAACAGATACGCAGTATTTT. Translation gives CASSLVGGTDTQYF.

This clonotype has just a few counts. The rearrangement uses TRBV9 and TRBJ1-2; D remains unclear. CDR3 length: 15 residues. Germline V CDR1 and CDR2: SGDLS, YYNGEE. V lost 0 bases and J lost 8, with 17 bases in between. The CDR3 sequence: CASSVEGSWIGGYTF. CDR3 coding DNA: TGTGCCAGCAGCGTAGAGGGCAGCTGGATCGGGGGCTACACCTTC.

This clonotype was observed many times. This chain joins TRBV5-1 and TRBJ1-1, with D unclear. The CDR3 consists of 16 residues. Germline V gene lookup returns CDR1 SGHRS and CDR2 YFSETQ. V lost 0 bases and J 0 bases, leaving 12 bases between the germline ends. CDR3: CASSLGGLPMNTEAFF. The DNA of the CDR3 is TGCGCCAGCAGCTTGGGAGGGCTCCCCATGAACACTGAAGCTTTCTTT.

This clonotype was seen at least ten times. The CDR3 sequence: CASSSGQTTQYF. CDR3 nucleotide sequence: TGTGCCAGCAGCTCCGGACAGACTACGCAGTATTTT. The chain couples TRBV7-3 to TRBJ2-3, with D possibly matching TRBD1 (6 bases). This CDR3 has 12 residues. Trimming stripped 4 bases from V and 8 bases from J, with 10 bases between. Germline V gives CDR1 SGHTA, CDR2 FQGTGA. The full variable domain, rest sourced from reference TRBV7-3 and TRBJ2-3, is GAGVSQTPSNKVTEKGKYVELRCDPISGHTALYWYRQSLGQGPEFLIYFQGTGAADDSGLPNDRFFAVRPEGSVSTLKIQRTERGDSAVYLCASSSGQTTQYFGPGTRLTVL.

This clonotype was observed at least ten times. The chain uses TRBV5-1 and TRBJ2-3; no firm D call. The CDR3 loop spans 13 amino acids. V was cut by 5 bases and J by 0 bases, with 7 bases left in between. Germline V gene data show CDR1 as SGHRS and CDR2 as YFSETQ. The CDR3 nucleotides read TGCGCCAGCAGATCAAGGAGCACAGATACGCAGTATTTT. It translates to CASRSRSTDTQYF.

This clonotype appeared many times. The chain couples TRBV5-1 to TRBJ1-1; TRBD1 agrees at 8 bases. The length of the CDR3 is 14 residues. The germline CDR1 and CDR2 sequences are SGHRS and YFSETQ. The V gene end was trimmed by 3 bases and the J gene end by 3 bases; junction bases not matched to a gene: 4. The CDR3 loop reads CASSWTGLHTEAFF. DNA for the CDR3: TGCGCCAGCAGCTGGACAGGGTTGCACACTGAAGCTTTCTTT. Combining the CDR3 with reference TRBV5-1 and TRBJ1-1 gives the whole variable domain KAGVTQTPRYLIKTRGQQVTLSCSPISGHRSVSWYQQTPGQGLQFLFEYFSETQRNKGNFPGRFSGRQFSNSRSEMNVSTLELGDSALYLCASSWTGLHTEAFFGQGTRLTVV.

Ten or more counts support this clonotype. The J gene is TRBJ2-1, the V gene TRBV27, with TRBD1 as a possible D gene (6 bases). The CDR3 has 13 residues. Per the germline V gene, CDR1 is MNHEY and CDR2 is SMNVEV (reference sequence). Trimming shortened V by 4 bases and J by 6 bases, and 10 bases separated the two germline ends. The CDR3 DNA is TGTGCCAGCAGTTGGGACATTTCCAATGAGCAGTTCTTC. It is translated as CASSWDISNEQFF.

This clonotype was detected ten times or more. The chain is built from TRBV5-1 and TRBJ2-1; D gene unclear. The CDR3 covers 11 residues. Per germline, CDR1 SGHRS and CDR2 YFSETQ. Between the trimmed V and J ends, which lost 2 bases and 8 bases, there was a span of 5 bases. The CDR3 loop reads CASSFFDEQFF. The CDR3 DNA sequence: TGCGCCAGCAGCTTTTTCGATGAGCAGTTCTTC.

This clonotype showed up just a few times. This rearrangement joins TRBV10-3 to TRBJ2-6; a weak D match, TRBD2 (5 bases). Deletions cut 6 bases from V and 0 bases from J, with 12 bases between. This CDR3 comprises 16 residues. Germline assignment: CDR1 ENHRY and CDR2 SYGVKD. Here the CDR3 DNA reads TGTGCCATCAGGAACGGACTGCCCTCTGGGGCCAACGTCCTGACTTTC. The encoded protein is CAIRNGLPSGANVLTF.

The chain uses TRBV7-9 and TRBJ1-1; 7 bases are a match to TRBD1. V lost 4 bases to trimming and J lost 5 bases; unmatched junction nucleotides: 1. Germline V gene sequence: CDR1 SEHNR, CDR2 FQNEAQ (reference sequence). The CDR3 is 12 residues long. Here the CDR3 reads CASSWTGTEAFF. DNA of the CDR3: TGTGCCAGCAGCTGGACAGGAACTGAAGCTTTCTTT. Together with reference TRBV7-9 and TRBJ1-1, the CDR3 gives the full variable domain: DTGVSQNPRHKITKRGQNVTFRCDPISEHNRLYWYRQTLGQGPEFLTYFQNEAQLEKSRLLSDRFSAERPKGSFSTLEIQRTEQGDSAMYLCASSWTGTEAFFGQGTRLTVV.

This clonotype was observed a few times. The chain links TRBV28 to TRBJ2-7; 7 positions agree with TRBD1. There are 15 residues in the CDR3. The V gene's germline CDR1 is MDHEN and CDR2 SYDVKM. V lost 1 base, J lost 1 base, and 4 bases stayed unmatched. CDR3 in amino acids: CASSLYRDSSYEQYF. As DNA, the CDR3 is TGTGCCAGCAGTTTATATAGGGACAGTTCCTACGAGCAGTACTTC.

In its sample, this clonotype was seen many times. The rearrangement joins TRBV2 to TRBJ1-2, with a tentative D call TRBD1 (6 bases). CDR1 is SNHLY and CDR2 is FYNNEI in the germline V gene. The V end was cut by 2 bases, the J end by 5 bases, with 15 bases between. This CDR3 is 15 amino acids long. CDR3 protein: CASSEIPGARYGYTF. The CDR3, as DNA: TGTGCCAGCAGTGAAATCCCGGGGGCGCGGTATGGCTACACCTTC.